A single sample is the source of the 9 T cell receptor beta chains below, sequenced in a study of blood T cells in healthy people across ages. PCR was performed a second time for 7 to 11 cycles using a sample-barcoded 5' primer and a J-beta primer mix. TCRdb re-called the 5' RACE reads through MiXCR, storing one row per CDR3 protein. The repertoire holds 980,000 or so distinct CDR3 sequences, 45% to 50% seen once, with around an eighth in the top ten. The sample consisted of blood. These receptors were taken from a man aged 25-45 years in good health.

The chain recombines TRBV18 with TRBJ2-7; D not certain. The germline CDR1 and CDR2 sequences are KGHSH and LQKENI. V lost 0 bases to trimming and J lost 2 bases, with 11 bases between them. The CDR3 extends over 15 amino acids. Here the CDR3 reads CASSPPLAATYEQYF. In DNA form, the CDR3 reads TGTGCCAGCTCACCACCCCTGGCAGCGACCTACGAGCAGTACTTC.

The genes are TRBV12-3 or TRBV12-4 and TRBJ2-7, with D tentatively TRBD2 (6 bases). V was shortened by 1 base and J by 2 bases, with 15 bases between the two germline ends. The CDR3 has 16 residues. The CDR3 DNA follows: TGTGCCAGCAGTTTAGGGCCGCGGGATCAAGCCTACGAGCAGTACTTC. This encodes CASSLGPRDQAYEQYF.

The V gene is TRBV6-1, the J gene TRBJ2-1; D is possibly TRBD2 (6 bases). The CDR3 has 14 amino acids. Looked up from germline, CDR1 is MNHNS and CDR2 is SASEGT. V lost 6 bases and J 8 bases, leaving 17 bases between the germline ends. CDR3 sequence: CASRVGAGRHEQFF. CDR3 nucleotide sequence: TGTGCCAGCAGGGTTGGGGCAGGGAGGCATGAGCAGTTCTTC.

This chain connects TRBV9 to TRBJ2-7; tentatively, D is TRBD1 (6 bases). Germline values: CDR1 SGDLS, CDR2 YYNGEE. CDR3 length: 14 amino acids. V lost 3 bases to trimming and J lost 2 bases, with 12 bases between them. CDR3 protein: CASSARQEPYEQYF. CDR3 in DNA: TGTGCCAGCAGCGCCAGACAGGAACCCTACGAGCAGTACTTC.

This clonotype was seen once. This chain joins TRBV20-1 and TRBJ2-7; maybe TRBD2 (6 bases). Trimming pared 6 bases from V and 9 bases from J, leaving 27 bases between. Germline CDR1 reads DFQATT; CDR2 reads SNEGSKA (reference sequence). This CDR3 has 15 residues. The CDR3 here is CSATPLEGGVHGQYF. The DNA of the CDR3 is TGCAGTGCCACACCCCTTGAGGGAGGAGTCCACGGGCAGTACTTC.

This clonotype appeared many times. This chain links TRBV12-3 or TRBV12-4 with TRBJ1-2; 10 bases align to TRBD1. V lost 7 bases to trimming and J lost 7 bases; unmatched junction nucleotides: 9. The CDR3 totals 14 residues. The CDR3 is CASIPGQGKTGYTF. For the CDR3, the DNA is TGTGCCAGCATCCCGGGACAGGGGAAGACTGGCTACACCTTC.

The chain recombines TRBV12-3 or TRBV12-4 with TRBJ2-1, with D perhaps assigned TRBD1 or TRBD2 (6 bases each). V was clipped by 1 base and J by 8 bases, with 18 bases between them. The CDR3 is 16 amino acids. The CDR3, as DNA: TGTGCCAGCAGTTTAGGCCACGGGGGCCTGGTCCATGAGCAGTTCTTC. As protein: CASSLGHGGLVHEQFF.

The CDR3 region has the DNA TGCAGTGCTAGGCGGGTTGGCATAGATACGCAGTATTTT. Encoded protein: CSARRVGIDTQYF. V is TRBV20-1 and J is TRBJ2-3; possible D gene TRBD2, 5 bases. Trimming took off 3 bases at V and 5 bases at J, with 12 bases between the two ends. CDR1 is DFQATT and CDR2 is SNEGSKA in the germline V gene (reference sequence). CDR3 length: 13 amino acids.

The rearrangement uses TRBV13 and TRBJ2-3; 8 nucleotides match TRBD1. Germline V gives CDR1 PRHDT, CDR2 FYEKMQ (reference sequence). The V segment lost 3 bases and the J segment 5 bases; nucleotides outside the gene matches: 10. This CDR3 is 16 amino acids long. Written as DNA, the CDR3 is TGTGCCAGCAGCTTCACGACAGGGGACGTCGGAGATACGCAGTATTTT. Its protein is CASSFTTGDVGDTQYF.